These T cell receptor beta chains were read from a single sample in a study of vaccination effects on CD4 cells after COVID-19. Produced via immunoSEQ multiplex PCR; TCRdb's table is partial and in-frame only. The sample consists of fewer than 75,000 clones, around four fifths of them appearing once. Antigens for these TCRs are unknown. This specimen consisted of CD4+ T cells from PBMCs cultured without peptide, obtained after COVID-19 vaccination. The receptors here all came from a human donor who received a COVID-19 vaccine. The CDR3 runs from the conserved cysteine through the conserved F or W. The D gene is left open where the match is weak. Part of the rows lack a size; the others show once, few, many or a class for expanded clones.

cdr3_aa	cdr3_nt	v_call	j_call	clone_size	cdr3_length	d_call
CASTPLRPRAFGYTF	TGTGCCAGCACCCCCCTAAGGCCCAGGGCATTCGGCTACACCTTC	TRBV6-5	TRBJ1-2	-	15	-
CAWSRDRRTNGYTF	TGTGCCTGGAGCCGAGACAGGCGCACGAATGGCTACACCTTC	TRBV30	TRBJ1-2	once	14	-
CASGGQNLNYGYTF	TGTGCCAGCGGGGGACAGAACCTCAACTATGGCTACACCTTC	TRBV6-6	TRBJ1-2	-	14	TRBD1
CASSQLAGGEQYF	TGCGCCAGCAGCCAATTAGCAGGAGGCGAGCAGTACTTC	TRBV4-1	TRBJ2-7	-	13	-
CASSQVFERYF	TGTGCCAGCAGCCAAGTTTTTGAGAGGTACTTC	TRBV6-2/TRBV6-3	TRBJ2-7	-	11	-
CASSLRGPYEQYF	TGTGCCAGCAGTTTACGGGGCCCCTACGAGCAGTACTTC	TRBV28	TRBJ2-7	-	13	-
CASSIADNTEAFF	TGTGCCAGTAGTATAGCGGATAACACTGAAGCTTTCTTT	TRBV19	TRBJ1-1	-	13	-
CASSPGRYEQYF	TGTGCCAGTAGTCCAGGGAGGTACGAGCAGTACTTC	TRBV19	TRBJ2-7	once	12	-
CASSFPGQGAEQPQHF	TGTGCCAGTAGTTTCCCGGGACAGGGGGCGGAACAGCCCCAGCATTTT	TRBV19	TRBJ1-5	few	16	TRBD1
CASSVDRLNDGYTF	TGTGCCAGCAGCGTAGACAGGTTGAATGATGGCTACACCTTC	TRBV2	TRBJ1-2	few	14	-
CATGTGVGYTF	TGTGCCACCGGGACAGGGGTTGGCTACACCTTC	TRBV19	TRBJ1-2	-	11	TRBD1
CASSLVGDMNTEAFF	TGTGCCAGCAGTTTAGTAGGCGATATGAACACTGAAGCTTTCTTT	TRBV28	TRBJ1-1	-	15	-
CASSSTIGGGYGYTF	TGTGCCAGCAGCTCCACAATCGGGGGGGGCTATGGCTACACCTTC	TRBV5-5	TRBJ1-2	-	15	-
CASSYGQGGFQPQHF	TGTGCCAGCAGCTACGGTCAGGGGGGATTTCAGCCCCAGCATTTT	TRBV7-2	TRBJ1-5	-	15	TRBD1
CASSFEGYGYTF	TGTGCCAGCAGCTTCGAGGGGTATGGCTACACCTTC	TRBV7-3	TRBJ1-2	few	12	-
CASSYRFGNTGELFF	TGCGCCAGCAGCTACAGATTTGGGAACACCGGGGAGCTGTTTTTT	TRBV5-1	TRBJ2-2	-	15	-
CASSLGETRSTGELFF	TGTGCCAGCAGCTTGGGAGAGACCAGGAGCACCGGGGAGCTGTTTTTT	TRBV5-4	TRBJ2-2	-	16	-
CASSQGVLNTEAFF	TGCGCCAGCAGCCAAGGGGTATTGAACACTGAAGCTTTCTTT	TRBV4-1	TRBJ1-1	-	14	-
CASSNRGSGRAKNEQFF	TGTGCCAGTAGTAACCGAGGGAGCGGGAGGGCCAAGAATGAGCAGTTCTTC	TRBV19	TRBJ2-1	-	17	TRBD2
CASRREGGGYYGYTF	TGTGCCAGCAGGAGGGAGGGTGGGGGCTACTATGGCTACACCTTC	TRBV28	TRBJ1-2	-	15	-
CASSKGTSGTYNEQFF	TGTGCCAGCTCAAAAGGGACTAGCGGGACCTACAATGAGCAGTTCTTC	TRBV18	TRBJ2-1	once	16	TRBD2
CASSFGPHNEQFF	TGTGCCAGCAGTTTTGGGCCTCACAATGAGCAGTTCTTC	TRBV28	TRBJ2-1	-	13	-
CASRQIGTGDQPQHF	TGTGCCAGTCGCCAGATCGGGACAGGGGATCAGCCCCAGCATTTT	TRBV19	TRBJ1-5	few	15	TRBD1
CASSLQGAFYEQYF	TGCGCCAGCAGCTTACAGGGCGCCTTCTACGAGCAGTACTTC	TRBV5-1	TRBJ2-7	once	14	-
CASSRVGGENYGYTF	TGCGCCAGCAGCCGCGTCGGGGGGGAGAACTATGGCTACACCTTC	TRBV4-1	TRBJ1-2	-	15	-
CASSQDASGGISTDTQYF	TGTGCCAGCAGCCAAGACGCTAGCGGGGGGATCAGCACAGATACGCAGTATTTT	TRBV14	TRBJ2-3	-	18	TRBD2
CASSQSDRGRETQYF	TGTGCCAGCAGCCAATCGGACAGGGGGCGAGAGACCCAGTACTTC	TRBV4-2	TRBJ2-5	-	15	TRBD1
CASSARTGQGRTEAFF	TGTGCCAGCAGCGCACGCACCGGACAGGGGAGAACTGAAGCTTTCTTT	TRBV21-1	TRBJ1-1	-	16	-
CASSRDYLGQYF	TGTGCCAGCAGTAGGGACTACCTAGGGCAGTACTTC	TRBV12-3/TRBV12-4	TRBJ2-7	-	12	TRBD2
CASELSGSYGSGNTIYF	TGTGCCAGCGAACTCTCAGGGTCCTACGGCTCTGGAAACACCATATATTTT	TRBV28	TRBJ1-3	-	17	-
CASSLEGANGYTF	TGTGCCAGCAGTTTAGAAGGAGCGAATGGCTACACCTTC	TRBV12-3/TRBV12-4	TRBJ1-2	once	13	-
CASSLGGAGTDTQYF	TGTGCCAGCAGCTTAGGGGGCGCAGGCACAGATACGCAGTATTTT	TRBV7-9	TRBJ2-3	-	15	-
CASSLRGQVSGNTIYF	TGTGCCAGCAGCTTACGGGGACAGGTCTCTGGAAACACCATATATTTT	TRBV7-9	TRBJ1-3	-	16	TRBD1
CSASSGGAWETQYF	TGCAGTGCTAGTAGCGGGGGGGCCTGGGAGACCCAGTACTTC	TRBV20-1	TRBJ2-5	-	14	TRBD2
CASSLGLAGGYEQYF	TGTGCCAGCAGCCTCGGACTAGCGGGGGGATACGAGCAGTACTTC	TRBV6-2/TRBV6-3	TRBJ2-7	once	15	TRBD2
CASKGDSNQPQHF	TGTGCCAGCAAAGGGGATAGCAATCAGCCCCAGCATTTT	TRBV2	TRBJ1-5	-	13	-
CSVARRVNTEAFF	TGCAGCGTAGCCCGTCGGGTGAACACTGAAGCTTTCTTT	TRBV29-1	TRBJ1-1	-	13	-
CASSSLRSYRGENYGYTF	TGTGCCAGCAGTTCTTTGAGGTCGTACAGGGGCGAGAACTATGGCTACACCTTC	TRBV5-4	TRBJ1-2	-	18	TRBD1
CASSVEAASYNEQFF	TGTGCCAGCAGCGTAGAGGCGGCCTCCTACAATGAGCAGTTCTTC	TRBV9	TRBJ2-1	-	15	-
CASSLPPGQGEDTQYF	TGTGCCAGCAGCCTACCTCCGGGACAGGGTGAAGATACGCAGTATTTT	TRBV27	TRBJ2-3	-	16	TRBD1
CASSALLGQQETQYF	TGTGCCAGCAGCGCACTCCTGGGGCAGCAAGAGACCCAGTACTTC	TRBV9	TRBJ2-5	-	15	-
CASSGWDSYGYTF	TGTGCCAGCAGCGGGTGGGATAGCTATGGCTACACCTTC	TRBV12-3/TRBV12-4	TRBJ1-2	few	13	-
CASGPGGTSNQPQHF	TGTGCCAGCGGTCCTGGGGGGACGAGCAATCAGCCCCAGCATTTT	TRBV6-5	TRBJ1-5	few	15	-
CASSQEETRTYEQYF	TGCGCCAGCAGCCAAGAAGAGACTCGAACCTACGAGCAGTACTTC	TRBV4-1	TRBJ2-7	few	15	-
CASRNRASSNQPQHF	TGTGCCAGCAGGAACAGGGCTTCGAGCAATCAGCCCCAGCATTTT	TRBV2	TRBJ1-5	medium-sized	15	-
CASSIAQNQPQHF	TGTGCCAGTAGTATCGCACAGAATCAGCCCCAGCATTTT	TRBV19	TRBJ1-5	-	13	-
CASSPPGRGNEKLFF	TGTGCCAGTAGTCCCCCGGGACGGGGGAATGAAAAACTGTTTTTT	TRBV19	TRBJ1-4	once	15	-
CASRTKGGANTEAFF	TGTGCCAGCAGGACCAAGGGGGGAGCGAACACTGAAGCTTTCTTT	TRBV28	TRBJ1-1	-	15	-
CASSSPPGGDNYGYTF	TGTGCCAGCAGTTCCCCCCCGGGGGGCGACAACTATGGCTACACCTTC	TRBV28	TRBJ1-2	-	16	-